Listed below are T cell receptor beta chains from one sample, sequenced in a study of CD8+ T cells in alopecia areata. The data were produced by immunoSEQ multiplex PCR, yet TCRdb's version contains in-frame clones alone and is incomplete. The repertoire holds some 120,000 clones, with over 50% as singletons. Material: CD4+ T cells sorted from blood, obtained at week 0. The receptors shown here come from a human donor with alopecia areata. The CDR3 runs from the conserved cysteine through the conserved F or W. A D gene is named only where the DNA matches it firmly. Some rows have no size entry. The others give once, few or many, or a class for an expanded clone.

D	size	J	V	DNA	CDR3
TRBD1	.	TRBJ1-1	TRBV27	TGTGCCAGCGTGGGTTTAAGACAGGGAAAGAAAGCTTTCTTT	CASVGLRQGKKAFF
.	few	TRBJ2-2	TRBV7-9	TGTGCCAGCAGCCTCGTTGGGGGCGTCAACACCGGGGAGCTGTTTTTT	CASSLVGGVNTGELFF
.	.	TRBJ1-3	TRBV27	TGTGCCAGCAGTTTTACGAGCTCTGGAAACACCATATATTTT	CASSFTSSGNTIYF
TRBD1	.	TRBJ1-2	TRBV2	TGTGCCAGCAGTCGGACAGGGGGCAGCTATGGCTACACCTTC	CASSRTGGSYGYTF
.	.	TRBJ2-5	TRBV7-3	TGTGCCAGCAGCCCATCAGGCCAGTGGGAGACCCTGTACTTC	CASSPSGQWETLYF
TRBD1	.	TRBJ2-7	TRBV5-1	TGCGCCAGCAGCTTACCGGGACAGGGGGCCTACGAGCAGTACTTC	CASSLPGQGAYEQYF
.	few	TRBJ2-7	TRBV2	TGTGCCAGCCGTCCAGAGGGGAGCCACGAGCAGTACTTC	CASRPEGSHEQYF
TRBD1	.	TRBJ1-2	TRBV2	TGTGCCAGCATACACCAACAGGGGACTGCTAACTATGGCTACACCTTC	CASIHQQGTANYGYTF
TRBD1	.	TRBJ1-1	TRBV27	TGTGCCAGCAGCCCCCATCAAGGACAGGGGGGCCACACTGAAGCTTTCTTT	CASSPHQGQGGHTEAFF
.	.	TRBJ2-6	TRBV5-4	TGTGCCAGCAGCTTGGCAGACAGGCCCTCTGGGGCCAACGTCCTGACTTTC	CASSLADRPSGANVLTF
TRBD2	few	TRBJ2-7	TRBV6-6	TGTGCCAGCAGATCCGGGACTAGATCCGAGCAGTACTTC	CASRSGTRSEQYF
TRBD2	few	TRBJ2-1	TRBV15	TGTGCCACCGGGACTATTTACAATGAGCAGTTCTTC	CATGTIYNEQFF
TRBD2	few	TRBJ2-1	TRBV4-2	TGTGCCAGCAGCCAGACTAGCGGGAGGGCCGGCTCCTACAATGAGCAGTTCTTC	CASSQTSGRAGSYNEQFF
.	few	TRBJ2-2	TRBV7-2	TGTGCCAGCAGCCCGTCGACAGGCCTCACCGGGGAGCTGTTTTTT	CASSPSTGLTGELFF
TRBD2	.	TRBJ2-5	TRBV11-2	TGTGCCAGCAGCTTCGGTGGCGGGGGGTCAGTGGAGACCCAGTACTTC	CASSFGGGGSVETQYF
.	few	TRBJ2-2	TRBV6-6	TGTGCCAGCAGTTACTCGGCACCTGAGTTCTCCGGGGAGCTGTTTTTT	CASSYSAPEFSGELFF
TRBD2	.	TRBJ2-3	TRBV18	TGTGCCAGCTCCCTTAGCGGGGGTAGCACAGATACGCAGTATTTT	CASSLSGGSTDTQYF
TRBD2	.	TRBJ2-3	TRBV5-5	TGTGCCAGCAGCCTAGCGGGGAGTGTAGATACGCAGTATTTT	CASSLAGSVDTQYF
.	.	TRBJ2-7	TRBV6-1	TGTGCCAGCAGTGTACCGGACAATTCCTACGAGCAGTACTTC	CASSVPDNSYEQYF
.	.	TRBJ2-1	TRBV4-2	TGTGCCAGCAGCCAATTAACGGGTCTCCTTAGAGAGGAGTCCAATGAGCAGTTCTTC	CASSQLTGLLREESNEQFF
.	.	TRBJ2-7	TRBV7-2	TGTGCCAGCAGCGCGAGACAGGGAGGCGAGCAGTACTTC	CASSARQGGEQYF
.	.	TRBJ1-1	TRBV18	TGTGCCAGCTCTCCCGACAGTACCGAAGCTTTCTTT	CASSPDSTEAFF
TRBD1	.	TRBJ2-7	TRBV4-1	TGCGCCAGCAGCCTTGACAGGGGAACCTACGAGCAGTACTTC	CASSLDRGTYEQYF
.	.	TRBJ2-1	TRBV4-1	TGCGCCAGCAGCCACTACAATGAGCAGTTCTTC	CASSHYNEQFF
.	.	TRBJ2-4	TRBV5-1	TGCGCCAGCAGCGTGGAGGCCGGGGCGAAAGTCAAAAACATTCAGTACTTC	CASSVEAGAKVKNIQYF
.	few	TRBJ2-3	TRBV12-5	TGTGCTAGTGGTTTGGGTGGGAGCACAGATACGCAGTATTTT	CASGLGGSTDTQYF
TRBD2	.	TRBJ2-5	TRBV4-3	TGCGCCAGCAGCCAGGGACTAGCGGGAGGGCTTGGGGCGGAGACCCAGTACTTC	CASSQGLAGGLGAETQYF
TRBD2	.	TRBJ2-1	TRBV6-4	TGTGCCAGCAAGATGGGACTAGCGGGAGCATATGAGCAGTTCTTC	CASKMGLAGAYEQFF